The 5 T cell receptor beta chains below come from one sample, sequenced in a study of cytomegalovirus exposure and HLA in healthy donors. The PCR made use of 60 Vbeta and 13 Jbeta primers. Produced via immunoSEQ multiplex PCR; TCRdb's table is partial and in-frame only. The data show about 150,000 clones, approximately 80% seen once. The sequenced material came from PBMCs. The receptors come from a young man in good health and CMV-seronegative.

The chain uses TRBV20-1 and TRBJ1-5; D not resolved. Trimming shortened V by 3 bases and J by 3 bases, and 3 bases separated the two germline ends. The germline V gene has CDR1 DFQATT and CDR2 SNEGSKA (reference sequence). This CDR3 has 11 amino acids. The CDR3 loop reads CSASLNQPQHF. The DNA for the CDR3 is TGCAGTGCTAGCCTCAATCAGCCCCAGCATTTT.

In DNA, the CDR3 is TGTGCCAGCAGCCTGGGACAGGGGGAGCTGTTTTTT. Amino acids: CASSLGQGELFF. The V call is TRBV5-6, the J call TRBJ2-2; TRBD1 agrees at 7 bases. The CDR3 contains 12 residues. Germline trimming cut 4 bases from V and 8 bases from J; bases unmatched to any gene: 2. Germline values: CDR1 SGHDT, CDR2 YYEEEE. Together with reference TRBV5-6 and TRBJ2-2, the CDR3 gives the full variable domain: DAGVTQSPTHLIKTRGQQVTLRCSPKSGHDTVSWYQQALGQGPQFIFQYYEEEERQRGNFPDRFSGHQFPNYSSELNVNALLLGDSALYLCASSLGQGELFFGEGSRLTVL.

The genes are TRBV7-8 and TRBJ2-5, with 8 bases matching TRBD2. J lost 9 bases, V lost 5 bases, and 8 bases had no gene match. Germline V lookup: CDR1 SGHVS, CDR2 FQNEAQ. The CDR3 is made up of 13 amino acids. CDR3 sequence (DNA): TGTGCCAGCAGCCCAGGGTCGGGGGGGGCCCAGTACTTC. It specifies CASSPGSGGAQYF.

The gene calls are TRBV25-1 and TRBJ1-5; 11 positions agree with TRBD1. With 7 bases clipped from V and 5 bases from J, the junction kept 4 bases outside the gene matches. The CDR3 runs 14 residues. Germline lookup yields CDR1 MGHDK and CDR2 SYGVNS. The CDR3 DNA follows: TGTGCCAGCAATGGACAGGGGGCAGATCAGCCCCAGCATTTT. This gives the protein CASNGQGADQPQHF.

This chain connects TRBV2 to TRBJ2-5, with a weak D call TRBD2 (5 bases). The CDR3 covers 15 residues. Trimming cost V 11 bases and J 3 bases, with 22 bases left between them. Germline values: CDR1 SNHLY, CDR2 FYNNEI. CDR3 nucleotide sequence: TGTGCCTCCGCGAGGGAGAGGAATAGAGAAGAGACCCAGTACTTC. It translates to CASARERNREETQYF. The full variable domain, rest sourced from reference TRBV2 and TRBJ2-5, is EPEVTQTPSHQVTQMGQEVILRCVPISNHLYFYWYRQILGQKVEFLVSFYNNEISEKSEIFDDQFSVERPDGSNFTLKIRSTKLEDSAMYFCASARERNREETQYFGPGTRLLVL.